Here is one TCR beta chain with its context. J lost 4 bases, V lost 5 bases, and 8 bases had no gene match. The length of the CDR3 is 15 residues. Per the germline V gene, CDR1 is LNHDA and CDR2 is SQIVND (reference sequence). The record originates from a study of blood T cell repertoires in COVID-19. Using immunoSEQ multiplex PCR, the repertoire was profiled, and TCRdb retains in-frame clones only, with some absent. The sample contains about 280,000 clones, roughly nine tenths of which appear only once. The material sequenced was peripheral blood. The sequence was collected from a woman aged 45-65 years who had recovered from COVID-19. V gene TRBV19 combines with J gene TRBJ2-7, with 10 positions matching TRBD1. CDR3 in DNA: TGTGCCAGTAGTCCCCTCCTGGGACAGGGGTACGAGCAGTACTTC. The encoded protein is CASSPLLGQGYEQYF.